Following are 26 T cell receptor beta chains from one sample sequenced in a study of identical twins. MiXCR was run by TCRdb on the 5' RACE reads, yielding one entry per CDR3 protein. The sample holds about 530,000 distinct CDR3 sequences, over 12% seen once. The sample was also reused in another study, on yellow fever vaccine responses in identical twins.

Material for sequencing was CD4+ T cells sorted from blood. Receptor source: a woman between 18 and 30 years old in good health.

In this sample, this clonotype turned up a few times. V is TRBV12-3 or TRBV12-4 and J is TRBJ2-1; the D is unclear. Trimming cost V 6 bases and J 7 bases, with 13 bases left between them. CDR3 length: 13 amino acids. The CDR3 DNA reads TGTGCCAGCAGCCCGATACTGGGGAATGAGCAGTTCTTC. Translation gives CASSPILGNEQFF.

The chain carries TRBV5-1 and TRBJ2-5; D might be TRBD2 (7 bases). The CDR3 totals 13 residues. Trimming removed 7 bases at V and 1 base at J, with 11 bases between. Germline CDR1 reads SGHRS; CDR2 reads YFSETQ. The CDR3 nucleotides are TGCGCCAGCGCTAGGGGGGGCCAAGAGACCCAGTACTTC. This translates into CASARGGQETQYF.

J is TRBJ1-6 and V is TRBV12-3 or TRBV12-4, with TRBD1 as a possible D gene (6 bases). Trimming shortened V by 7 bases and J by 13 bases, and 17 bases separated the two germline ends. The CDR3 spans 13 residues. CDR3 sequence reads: CASTRGGATPLHF. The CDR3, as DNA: TGTGCCAGCACTCGTGGGGGGGCAACCCCCCTCCACTTT.

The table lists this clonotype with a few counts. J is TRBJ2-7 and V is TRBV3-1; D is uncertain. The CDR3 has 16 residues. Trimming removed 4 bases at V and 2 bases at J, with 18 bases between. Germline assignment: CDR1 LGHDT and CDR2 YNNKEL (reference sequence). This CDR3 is CASSPVPGLRPYEQYF. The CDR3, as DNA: TGTGCCAGCAGCCCCGTCCCGGGCCTGCGCCCCTACGAGCAGTACTTC.

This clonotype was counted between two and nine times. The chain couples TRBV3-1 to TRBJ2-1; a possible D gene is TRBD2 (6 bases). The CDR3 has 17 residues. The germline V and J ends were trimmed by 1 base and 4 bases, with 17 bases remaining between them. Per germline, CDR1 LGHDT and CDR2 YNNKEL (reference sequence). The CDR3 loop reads CASSQGPRGGSYNEQFF. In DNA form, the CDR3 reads TGTGCCAGCAGCCAAGGACCCCGTGGGGGGTCGTACAATGAGCAGTTCTTC.

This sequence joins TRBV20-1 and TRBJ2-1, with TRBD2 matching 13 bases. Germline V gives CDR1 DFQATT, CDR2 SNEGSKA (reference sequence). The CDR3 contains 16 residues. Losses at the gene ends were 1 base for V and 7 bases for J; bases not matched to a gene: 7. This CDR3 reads CSARAPGLAGFNEQFF. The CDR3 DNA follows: TGCAGTGCTAGAGCTCCGGGACTAGCGGGATTTAATGAGCAGTTCTTC.

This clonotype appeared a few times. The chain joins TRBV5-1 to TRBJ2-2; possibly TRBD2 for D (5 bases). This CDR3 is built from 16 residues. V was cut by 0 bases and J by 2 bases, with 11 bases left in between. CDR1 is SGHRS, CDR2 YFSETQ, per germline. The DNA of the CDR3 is TGCGCCAGCAGCTTGGTGGGAGCACTTAACACCGGGGAGCTGTTTTTT. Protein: CASSLVGALNTGELFF. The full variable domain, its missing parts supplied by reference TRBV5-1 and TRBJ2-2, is KAGVTQTPRYLIKTRGQQVTLSCSPISGHRSVSWYQQTPGQGLQFLFEYFSETQRNKGNFPGRFSGRQFSNSRSEMNVSTLELGDSALYLCASSLVGALNTGELFFGEGSRLTVL.

The CDR3 DNA reads TGTACCTGCAGTTTAGATCCCCTAAGGGGAAGATCTAGCACAGATACGCAGTATTTT. Protein sequence: CTCSLDPLRGRSSTDTQYF. This rearrangement joins TRBV12-3 or TRBV12-4 to TRBJ2-3; D might be TRBD1 (5 bases). The CDR3 extends over 19 amino acids.

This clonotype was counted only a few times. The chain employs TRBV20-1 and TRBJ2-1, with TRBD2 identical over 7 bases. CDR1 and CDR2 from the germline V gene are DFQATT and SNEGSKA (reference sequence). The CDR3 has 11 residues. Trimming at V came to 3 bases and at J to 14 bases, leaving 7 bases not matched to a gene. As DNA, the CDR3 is TGCAGTGCTAGGGCCTGGGGAGGGGAGTTCTTC. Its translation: CSARAWGGEFF.

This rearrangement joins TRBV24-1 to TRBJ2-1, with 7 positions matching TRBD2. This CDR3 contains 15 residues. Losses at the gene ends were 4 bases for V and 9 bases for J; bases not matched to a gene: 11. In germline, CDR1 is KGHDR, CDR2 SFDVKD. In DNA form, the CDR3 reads TGTGCCACCAGTGACTCCCGCCTTGCTAGCGGTGAGCAGTTCTTC. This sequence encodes CATSDSRLASGEQFF.

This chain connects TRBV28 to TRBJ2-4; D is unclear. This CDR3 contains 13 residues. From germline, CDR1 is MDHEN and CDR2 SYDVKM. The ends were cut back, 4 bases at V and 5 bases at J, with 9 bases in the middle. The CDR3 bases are TGTGCCAGCAGTTGGGCGAGTGAAAACATTCAGTACTTC. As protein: CASSWASENIQYF.

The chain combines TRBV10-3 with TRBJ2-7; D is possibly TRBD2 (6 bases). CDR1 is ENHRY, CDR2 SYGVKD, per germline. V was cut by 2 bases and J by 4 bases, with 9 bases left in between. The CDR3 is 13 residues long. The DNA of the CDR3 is TGTGCCATCAGTGAGCCCGGGAGTTACGAGCAGTACGTC. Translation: CAISEPGSYEQYV.

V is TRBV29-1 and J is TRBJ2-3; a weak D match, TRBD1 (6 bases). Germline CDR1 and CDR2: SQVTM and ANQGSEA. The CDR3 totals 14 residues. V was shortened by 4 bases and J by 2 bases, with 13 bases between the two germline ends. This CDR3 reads CSVVSGGYTDTQYF. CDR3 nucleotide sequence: TGCAGCGTTGTCTCTGGGGGCTACACAGATACGCAGTATTTT.

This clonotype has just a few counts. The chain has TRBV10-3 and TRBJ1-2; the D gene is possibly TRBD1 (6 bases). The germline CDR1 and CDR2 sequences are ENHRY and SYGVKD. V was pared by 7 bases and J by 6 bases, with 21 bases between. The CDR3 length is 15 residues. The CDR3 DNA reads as TGTGCCATCACCCGCGACGCCCGGGGGGCTGATGGCTACACCTTC. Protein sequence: CAITRDARGADGYTF.

The CDR3 sequence: CASSPHQGEQFF. CDR3 nucleotide sequence: TGTGCCAGCAGCCCACATCAGGGGGAGCAGTTCTTC. The rearrangement uses TRBV3-1 and TRBJ2-1; TRBD1 might be the D (6 bases). CDR1 and CDR2 (germline): LGHDT, YNNKEL (reference sequence). The V and J ends lost 4 bases and 10 bases respectively, with 11 bases between them. The CDR3 is 12 amino acids.

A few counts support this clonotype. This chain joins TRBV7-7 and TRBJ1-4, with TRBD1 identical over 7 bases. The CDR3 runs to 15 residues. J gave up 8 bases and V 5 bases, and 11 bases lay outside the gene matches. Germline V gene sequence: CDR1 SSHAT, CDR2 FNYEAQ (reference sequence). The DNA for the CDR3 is TGTGCCAGCAGCGTAAACACAGGGGCTGGCGAAAAACTGTTTTTT. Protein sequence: CASSVNTGAGEKLFF.

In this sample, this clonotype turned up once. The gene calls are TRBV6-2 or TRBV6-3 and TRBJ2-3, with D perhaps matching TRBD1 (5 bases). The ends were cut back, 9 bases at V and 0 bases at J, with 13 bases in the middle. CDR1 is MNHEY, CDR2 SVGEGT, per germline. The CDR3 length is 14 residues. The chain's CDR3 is CASRTDTSTDTQYF. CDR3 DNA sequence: TGTGCCAGTAGGACGGACACTAGCACAGATACGCAGTATTTT.

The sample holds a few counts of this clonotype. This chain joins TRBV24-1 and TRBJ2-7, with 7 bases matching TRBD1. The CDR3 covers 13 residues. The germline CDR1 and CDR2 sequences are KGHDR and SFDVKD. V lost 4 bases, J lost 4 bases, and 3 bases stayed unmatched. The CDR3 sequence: CATSDPTGYEQYF. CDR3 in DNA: TGTGCCACCAGTGACCCGACAGGGTACGAGCAGTACTTC.

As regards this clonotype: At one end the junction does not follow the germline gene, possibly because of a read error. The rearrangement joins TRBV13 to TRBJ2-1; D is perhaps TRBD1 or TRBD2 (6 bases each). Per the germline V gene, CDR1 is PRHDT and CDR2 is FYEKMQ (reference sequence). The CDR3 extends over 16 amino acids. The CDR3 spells CANSLGGRGGNNEQFF. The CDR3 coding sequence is TGTGCCAACAGCTTAGGAGGCAGGGGAGGAAACAATGAGCAGTTCTTC.

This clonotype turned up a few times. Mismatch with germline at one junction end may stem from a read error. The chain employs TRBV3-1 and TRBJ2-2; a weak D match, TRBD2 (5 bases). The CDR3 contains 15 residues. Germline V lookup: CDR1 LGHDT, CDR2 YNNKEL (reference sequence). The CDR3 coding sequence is TGTGCCAGCAGCCTTCCACTTTCGAGCACCGGGGATCTGTTTTTT. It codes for CASSLPLSSTGDLFF.

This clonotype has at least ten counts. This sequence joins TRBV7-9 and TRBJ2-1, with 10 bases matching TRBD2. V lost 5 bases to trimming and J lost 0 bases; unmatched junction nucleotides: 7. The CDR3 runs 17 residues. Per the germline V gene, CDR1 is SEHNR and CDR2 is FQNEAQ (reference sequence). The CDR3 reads CASSPGLAFYSYNEQFF. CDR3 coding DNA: TGTGCCAGCAGCCCGGGACTAGCGTTCTACTCCTACAATGAGCAGTTCTTC.

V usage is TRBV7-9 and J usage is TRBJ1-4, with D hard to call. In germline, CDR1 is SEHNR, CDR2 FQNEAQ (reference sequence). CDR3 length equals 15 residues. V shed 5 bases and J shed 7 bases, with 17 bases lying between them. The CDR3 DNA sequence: TGTGCCAGCAGCCAAGGAAGGACGTTCGTTGAAAAACTGTTTTTT. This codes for CASSQGRTFVEKLFF.

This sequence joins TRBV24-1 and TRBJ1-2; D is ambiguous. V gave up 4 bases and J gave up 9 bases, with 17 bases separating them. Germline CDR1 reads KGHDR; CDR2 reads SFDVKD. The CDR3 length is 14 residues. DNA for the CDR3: TGTGCCACCAGTGACCCCGGCAGGACGGAGAGCTACACCTTC. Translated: CATSDPGRTESYTF.

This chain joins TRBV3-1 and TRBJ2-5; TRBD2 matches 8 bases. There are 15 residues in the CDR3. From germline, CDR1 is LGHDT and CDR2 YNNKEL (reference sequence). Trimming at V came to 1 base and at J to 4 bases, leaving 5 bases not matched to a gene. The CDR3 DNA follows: TGTGCCAGCAGCCAAGTTTACAGCGGGAGAGAGACCCAGTACTTC. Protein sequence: CASSQVYSGRETQYF.

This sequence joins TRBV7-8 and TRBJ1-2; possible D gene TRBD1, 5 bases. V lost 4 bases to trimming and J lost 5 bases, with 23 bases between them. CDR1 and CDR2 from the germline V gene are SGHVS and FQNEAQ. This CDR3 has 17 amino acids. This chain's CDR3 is CASSSFPRQFQDYGYTF. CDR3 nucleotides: TGTGCCAGCAGCTCATTCCCCCGACAGTTCCAGGATTATGGCTACACCTTC.

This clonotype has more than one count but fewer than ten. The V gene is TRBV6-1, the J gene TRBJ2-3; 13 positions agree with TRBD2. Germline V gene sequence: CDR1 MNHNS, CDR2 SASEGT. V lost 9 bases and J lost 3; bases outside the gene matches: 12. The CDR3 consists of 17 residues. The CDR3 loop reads CASIARLAGGGTDTQYF. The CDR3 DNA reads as TGTGCCAGTATCGCCCGACTAGCGGGAGGCGGGACAGATACGCAGTATTTT.